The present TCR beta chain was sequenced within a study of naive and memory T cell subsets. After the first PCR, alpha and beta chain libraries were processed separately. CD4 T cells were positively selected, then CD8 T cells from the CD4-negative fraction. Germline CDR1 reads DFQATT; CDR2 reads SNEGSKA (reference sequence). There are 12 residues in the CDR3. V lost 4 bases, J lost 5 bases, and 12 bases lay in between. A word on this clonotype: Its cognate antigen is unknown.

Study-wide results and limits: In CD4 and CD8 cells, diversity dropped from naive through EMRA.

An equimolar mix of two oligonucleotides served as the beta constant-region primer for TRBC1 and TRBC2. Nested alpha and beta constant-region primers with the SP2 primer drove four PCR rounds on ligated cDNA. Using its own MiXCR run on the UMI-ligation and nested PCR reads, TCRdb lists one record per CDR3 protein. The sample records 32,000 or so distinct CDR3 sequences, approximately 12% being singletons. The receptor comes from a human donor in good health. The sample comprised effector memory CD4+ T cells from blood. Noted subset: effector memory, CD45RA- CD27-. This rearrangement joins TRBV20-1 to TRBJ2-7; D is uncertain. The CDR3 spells CSATLSRDEQYF. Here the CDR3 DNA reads TGCAGTGCTACGCTCTCTAGGGACGAGCAGTACTTC.